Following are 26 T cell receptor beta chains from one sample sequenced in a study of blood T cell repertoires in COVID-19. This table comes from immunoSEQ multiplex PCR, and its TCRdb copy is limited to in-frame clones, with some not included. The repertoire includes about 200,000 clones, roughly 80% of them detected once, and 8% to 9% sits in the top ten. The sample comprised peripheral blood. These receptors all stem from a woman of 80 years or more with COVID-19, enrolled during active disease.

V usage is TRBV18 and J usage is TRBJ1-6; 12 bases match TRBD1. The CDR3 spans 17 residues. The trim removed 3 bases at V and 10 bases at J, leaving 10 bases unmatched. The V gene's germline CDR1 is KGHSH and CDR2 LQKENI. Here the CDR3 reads CASSPYRGQGARSPLHF. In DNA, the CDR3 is TGTGCCAGCTCACCGTACCGGGGACAGGGGGCGAGATCACCCCTCCACTTT.

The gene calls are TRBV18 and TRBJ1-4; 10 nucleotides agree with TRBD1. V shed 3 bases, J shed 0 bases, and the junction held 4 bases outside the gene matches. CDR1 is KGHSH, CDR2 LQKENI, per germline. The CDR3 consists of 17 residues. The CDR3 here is CASSPGTGAPTNEKLFF. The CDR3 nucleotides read TGTGCCAGCTCACCCGGGACAGGGGCCCCAACTAATGAAAAACTGTTTTTT.

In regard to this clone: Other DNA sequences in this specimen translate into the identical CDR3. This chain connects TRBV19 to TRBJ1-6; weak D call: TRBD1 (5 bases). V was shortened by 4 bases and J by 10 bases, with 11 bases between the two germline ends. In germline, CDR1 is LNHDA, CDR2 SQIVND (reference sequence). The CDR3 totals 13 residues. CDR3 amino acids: CASSTQGESPLHF. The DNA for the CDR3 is TGTGCCAGTAGTACCCAGGGTGAGTCACCCCTCCACTTT.

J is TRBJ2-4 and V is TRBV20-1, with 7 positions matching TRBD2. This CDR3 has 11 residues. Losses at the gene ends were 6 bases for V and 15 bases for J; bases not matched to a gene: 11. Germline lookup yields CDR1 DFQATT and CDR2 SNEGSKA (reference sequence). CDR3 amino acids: CSATTGLRRYF. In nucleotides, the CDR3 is TGCAGTGCCACCACGGGACTACGGAGGTACTTC.

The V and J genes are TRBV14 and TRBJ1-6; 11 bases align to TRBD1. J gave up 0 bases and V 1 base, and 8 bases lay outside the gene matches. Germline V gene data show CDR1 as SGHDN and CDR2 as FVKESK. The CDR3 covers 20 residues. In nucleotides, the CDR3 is TGTGCCAGCAGCCAAGGCCCCGGGACAGGGGGACCCTCCTATAATTCACCCCTCCACTTT. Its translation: CASSQGPGTGGPSYNSPLHF.

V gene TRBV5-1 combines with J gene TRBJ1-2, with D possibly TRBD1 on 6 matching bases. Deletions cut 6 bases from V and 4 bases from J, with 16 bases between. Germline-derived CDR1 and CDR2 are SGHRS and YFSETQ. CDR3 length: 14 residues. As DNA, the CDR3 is TGCGCCAGCAATTCGGGGGGCTCGGGCTATGGCTACACCTTC. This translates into CASNSGGSGYGYTF.

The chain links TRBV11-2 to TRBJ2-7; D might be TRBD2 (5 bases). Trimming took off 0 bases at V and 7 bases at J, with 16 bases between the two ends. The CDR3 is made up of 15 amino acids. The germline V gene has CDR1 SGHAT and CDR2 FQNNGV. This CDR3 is CASSLDGSQAEEQYF. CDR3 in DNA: TGTGCCAGCAGCTTAGATGGGAGCCAGGCAGAAGAGCAGTACTTC.

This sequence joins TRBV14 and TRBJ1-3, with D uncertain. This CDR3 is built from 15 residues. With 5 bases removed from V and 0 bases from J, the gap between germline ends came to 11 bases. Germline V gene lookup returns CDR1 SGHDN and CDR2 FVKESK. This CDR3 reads CASSSGLLSGNTIYF. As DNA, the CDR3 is TGTGCCAGCAGCTCCGGACTGCTCTCTGGAAACACCATATATTTT.

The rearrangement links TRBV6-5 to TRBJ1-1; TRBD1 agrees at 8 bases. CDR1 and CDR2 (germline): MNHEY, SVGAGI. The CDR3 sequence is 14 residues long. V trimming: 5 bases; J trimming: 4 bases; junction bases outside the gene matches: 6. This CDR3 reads CASSSLTGVTEAFF. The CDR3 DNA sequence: TGTGCCAGCAGTAGTCTGACAGGGGTCACTGAAGCTTTCTTT.

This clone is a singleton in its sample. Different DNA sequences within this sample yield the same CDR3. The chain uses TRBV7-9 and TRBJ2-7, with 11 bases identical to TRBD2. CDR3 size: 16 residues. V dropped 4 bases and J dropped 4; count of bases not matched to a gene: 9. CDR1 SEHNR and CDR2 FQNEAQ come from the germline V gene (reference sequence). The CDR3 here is CASSSRLAGNSYEQYF. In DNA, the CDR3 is TGTGCCAGCAGCTCCAGACTAGCGGGAAACTCTTACGAGCAGTACTTC.

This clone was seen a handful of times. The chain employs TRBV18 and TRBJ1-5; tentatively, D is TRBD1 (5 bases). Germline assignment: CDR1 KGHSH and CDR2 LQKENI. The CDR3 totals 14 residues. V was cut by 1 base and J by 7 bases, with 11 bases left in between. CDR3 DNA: TGTGCCAGCTCACCACAGCCAGGGCAACAGCCCCAGCATTTT. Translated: CASSPQPGQQPQHF. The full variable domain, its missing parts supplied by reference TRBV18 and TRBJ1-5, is NAGVMQNPRHLVRRRGQEARLRCSPMKGHSHVYWYRQLPEEGLKFMVYLQKENIIDESGMPKERFSAEFPKEGPSILRIQQVVRGDSAAYFCASSPQPGQQPQHFGDGTRLSIL.

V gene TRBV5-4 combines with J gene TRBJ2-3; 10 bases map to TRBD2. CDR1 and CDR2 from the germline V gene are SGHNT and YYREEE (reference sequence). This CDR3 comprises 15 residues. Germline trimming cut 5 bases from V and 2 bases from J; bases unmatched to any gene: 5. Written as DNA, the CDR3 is TGTGCCAGCAGGAGTGGGACTAGCGCCACAGATACGCAGTATTTT. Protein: CASRSGTSATDTQYF.

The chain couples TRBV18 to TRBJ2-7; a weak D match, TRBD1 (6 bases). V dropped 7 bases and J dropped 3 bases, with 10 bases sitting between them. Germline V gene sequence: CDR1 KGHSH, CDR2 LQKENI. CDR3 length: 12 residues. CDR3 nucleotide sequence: TGTGCCAGCTTCCGGACAGACTACGAGCAGTACTTC. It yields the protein CASFRTDYEQYF.

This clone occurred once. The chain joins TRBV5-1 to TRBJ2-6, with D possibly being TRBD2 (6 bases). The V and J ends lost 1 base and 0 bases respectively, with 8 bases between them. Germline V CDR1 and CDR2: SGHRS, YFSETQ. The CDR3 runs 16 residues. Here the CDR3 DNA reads TGCGCCAGCAGCTTGCAGGGAGGCTCTGGGGCCAACGTCCTGACTTTC. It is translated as CASSLQGGSGANVLTF.

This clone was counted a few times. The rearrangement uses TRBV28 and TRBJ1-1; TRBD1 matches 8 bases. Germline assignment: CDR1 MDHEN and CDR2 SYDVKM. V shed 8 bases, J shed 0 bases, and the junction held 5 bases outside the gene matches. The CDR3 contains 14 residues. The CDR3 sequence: CASGGQGMNTEAFF. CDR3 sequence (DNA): TGTGCCAGCGGCGGACAGGGAATGAACACTGAAGCTTTCTTT.

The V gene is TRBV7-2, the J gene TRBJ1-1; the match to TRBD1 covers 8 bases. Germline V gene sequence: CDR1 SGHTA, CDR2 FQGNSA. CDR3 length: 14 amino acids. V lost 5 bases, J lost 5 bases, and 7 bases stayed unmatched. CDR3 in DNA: TGTGCCAGCAGCCCAGACAGGGGAAGGACTGAAGCTTTCTTT. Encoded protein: CASSPDRGRTEAFF.

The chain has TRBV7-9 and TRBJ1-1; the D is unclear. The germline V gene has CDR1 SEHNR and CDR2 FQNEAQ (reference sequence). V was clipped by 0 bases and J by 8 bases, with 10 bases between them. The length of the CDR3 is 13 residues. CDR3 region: CASSLASGTEAFF. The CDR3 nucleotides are TGTGCCAGCAGCTTAGCCTCGGGAACGGAAGCTTTCTTT.

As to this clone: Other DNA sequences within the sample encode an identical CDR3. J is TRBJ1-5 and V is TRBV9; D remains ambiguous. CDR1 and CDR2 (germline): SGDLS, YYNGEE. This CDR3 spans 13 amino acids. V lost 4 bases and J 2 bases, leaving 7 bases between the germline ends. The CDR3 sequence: CASSPRGNQPQHF. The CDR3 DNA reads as TGTGCCAGCAGCCCGCGTGGCAATCAGCCCCAGCATTTT.

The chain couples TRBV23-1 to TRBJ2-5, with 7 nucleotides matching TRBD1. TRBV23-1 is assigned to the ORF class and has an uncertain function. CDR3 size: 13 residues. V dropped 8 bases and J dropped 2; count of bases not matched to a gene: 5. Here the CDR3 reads CASPEGQQETQYF. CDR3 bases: TGCGCCAGCCCAGAGGGACAGCAAGAGACCCAGTACTTC.

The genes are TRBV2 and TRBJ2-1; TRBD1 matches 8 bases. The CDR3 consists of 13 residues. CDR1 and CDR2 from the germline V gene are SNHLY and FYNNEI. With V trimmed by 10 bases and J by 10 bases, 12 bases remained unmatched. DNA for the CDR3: TGTGCCACGAAGATGGACAGGGAAGGGGAGCAGTTCTTC. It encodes CATKMDREGEQFF.

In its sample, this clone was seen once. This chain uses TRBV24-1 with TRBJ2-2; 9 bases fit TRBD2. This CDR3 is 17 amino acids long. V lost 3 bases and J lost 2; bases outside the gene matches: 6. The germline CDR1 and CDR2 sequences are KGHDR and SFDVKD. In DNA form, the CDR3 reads TGTGCCACCAGTGATCCGAGCGGGGGGCCTAACACCGGGGAGCTGTTTTTT. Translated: CATSDPSGGPNTGELFF.

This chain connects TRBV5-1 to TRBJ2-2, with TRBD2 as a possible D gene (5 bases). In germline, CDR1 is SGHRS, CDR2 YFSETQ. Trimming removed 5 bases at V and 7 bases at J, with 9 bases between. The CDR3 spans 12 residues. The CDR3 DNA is TGCGCCAGCAGTAACGAGGGCGGGGAGCTGTTTTTT. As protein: CASSNEGGELFF.

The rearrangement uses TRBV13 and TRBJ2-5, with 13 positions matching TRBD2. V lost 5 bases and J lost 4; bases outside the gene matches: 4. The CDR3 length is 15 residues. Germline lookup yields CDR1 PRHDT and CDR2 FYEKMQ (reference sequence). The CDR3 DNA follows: TGTGCCAGCAGCGCACGGACTAGCGGGGGAGAGACCCAGTACTTC. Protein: CASSARTSGGETQYF.

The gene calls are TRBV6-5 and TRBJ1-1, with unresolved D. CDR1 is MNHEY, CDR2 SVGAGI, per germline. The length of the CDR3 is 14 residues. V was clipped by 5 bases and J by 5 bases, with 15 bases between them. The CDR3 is CASSLQASGTEAFF. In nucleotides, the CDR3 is TGTGCCAGCAGTCTTCAAGCGTCGGGGACTGAAGCTTTCTTT.

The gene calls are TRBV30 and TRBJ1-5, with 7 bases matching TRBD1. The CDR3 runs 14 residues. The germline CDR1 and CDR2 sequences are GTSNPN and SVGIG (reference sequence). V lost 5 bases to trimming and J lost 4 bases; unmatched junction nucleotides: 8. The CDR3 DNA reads TGTGCCTGGGCGACGGGACAGCGGAATCAGCCCCAGCATTTT. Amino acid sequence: CAWATGQRNQPQHF.

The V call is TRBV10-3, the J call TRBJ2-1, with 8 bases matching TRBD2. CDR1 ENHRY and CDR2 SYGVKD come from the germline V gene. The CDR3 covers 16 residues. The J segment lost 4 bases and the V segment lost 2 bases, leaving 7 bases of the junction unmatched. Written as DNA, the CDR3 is TGTGCCATCAGTGAGGCCACTAGCGGCCTTTACAATGAGCAGTTCTTC. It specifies CAISEATSGLYNEQFF.